The 9 T cell receptor beta chains presented below share a single source sample, sequenced in a study of response to subunit inactivated influenza vaccine. From the RT-PCR reads, TCRdb called clonotypes with MiXCR, one entry per CDR3 protein. The data hold roughly 460,000 distinct CDR3 sequences, with approximately 9.9% observed a single time. Sample: PBMCs from blood, taken about 6 weeks after vaccination. The source is a man aged 50-59 years who received an inactivated influenza vaccine.

This clonotype was observed many times. This chain connects TRBV7-9 to TRBJ2-2, with D possibly being TRBD1 (6 bases). V was shortened by 5 bases and J by 4 bases, with 11 bases between the two germline ends. The germline CDR1 and CDR2 sequences are SEHNR and FQNEAQ (reference sequence). The CDR3 totals 14 residues. CDR3 coding DNA: TGTGCCAGCAGCCAACAGGGAGTCACCGGGGAGCTGTTTTTT. This sequence encodes CASSQQGVTGELFF.

This clonotype occurred a few times. The rearrangement joins TRBV6-5 to TRBJ1-1, with D possibly being TRBD1 (6 bases). The germline V and J ends were trimmed by 3 bases and 3 bases, with 8 bases remaining between them. From germline, CDR1 is MNHEY and CDR2 SVGAGI. The CDR3 sequence is 13 residues long. The CDR3 nucleotides are TGTGCCAGCAGTTATTACAGGGACACTGAAGCTTTCTTT. Translated: CASSYYRDTEAFF.

The chain links TRBV12-3 or TRBV12-4 to TRBJ2-3, with D maybe TRBD2 (5 bases). V was cut by 6 bases and J by 2 bases, with 12 bases left in between. The CDR3 is 14 residues long. The CDR3 DNA reads as TGTGCCAGCAGCGTGACTATTCTCACAGATACGCAGTATTTT. Its translation is CASSVTILTDTQYF.

The chain employs TRBV2 and TRBJ2-2; D is undetermined. The CDR3 runs 12 residues. Germline values: CDR1 SNHLY, CDR2 FYNNEI. V was cut by 5 bases and J by 7 bases, with 8 bases left in between. The CDR3, as DNA: TGTGCCAGCAGTAGTGATTTCGGGGAGCTGTTTTTT. Protein sequence: CASSSDFGELFF.

This clonotype was detected ten times or more. The chain couples TRBV5-1 to TRBJ2-1, with TRBD2 matching over 9 bases. V was pared by 7 bases and J by 9 bases, with 8 bases of the junction left unmatched. CDR1 is SGHRS, CDR2 YFSETQ, per germline. This CDR3 region has 13 residues. The CDR3 here is CASGREGRGEQFF. Written as DNA, the CDR3 is TGCGCCAGCGGGCGGGAGGGCCGAGGTGAGCAGTTCTTC.

This clonotype was seen many times. The J gene is TRBJ1-2, the V gene TRBV5-1, with 8 bases matching TRBD1. J lost 4 bases, V lost 0 bases, and 8 bases had no gene match. CDR1 is SGHRS, CDR2 YFSETQ, per germline. CDR3 size: 16 residues. The CDR3 sequence: CASSLAAGGAGYGYTF. CDR3 nucleotides: TGCGCCAGCAGCTTGGCGGCAGGGGGCGCGGGCTATGGCTACACCTTC.

This clonotype was detected only a few times. The rearrangement links TRBV11-2 to TRBJ2-2; no clear D. The CDR3 consists of 16 residues. V was shortened by 5 bases and J by 1 base, with 14 bases between the two germline ends. CDR1 is SGHAT, CDR2 FQNNGV, per germline. This CDR3 reads CASSPPGRRNTGELFF. CDR3 nucleotide sequence: TGTGCCAGCAGCCCCCCCGGCCGGCGGAACACCGGGGAGCTGTTTTTT.

This chain connects TRBV20-1 to TRBJ2-1; D perhaps matches TRBD2 (6 bases). The CDR3 runs 15 residues. V lost 0 bases to trimming and J lost 8 bases, with 17 bases between them. Looked up from germline, CDR1 is DFQATT and CDR2 is SNEGSKA (reference sequence). The CDR3 sequence is CSARERFGGTYEQFF. Written as DNA, the CDR3 is TGCAGTGCTAGAGAGCGTTTCGGGGGAACCTATGAGCAGTTCTTC.

The rearrangement uses TRBV18 and TRBJ2-7; D not resolved. Deletions cut 1 base from V and 5 bases from J, with 9 bases between. The germline gives CDR1 KGHSH, CDR2 LQKENI. The CDR3 runs to 13 residues. This chain's CDR3 is CASSPQILNEQYF. The CDR3 coding sequence is TGTGCCAGCTCACCACAAATATTAAACGAGCAGTACTTC.